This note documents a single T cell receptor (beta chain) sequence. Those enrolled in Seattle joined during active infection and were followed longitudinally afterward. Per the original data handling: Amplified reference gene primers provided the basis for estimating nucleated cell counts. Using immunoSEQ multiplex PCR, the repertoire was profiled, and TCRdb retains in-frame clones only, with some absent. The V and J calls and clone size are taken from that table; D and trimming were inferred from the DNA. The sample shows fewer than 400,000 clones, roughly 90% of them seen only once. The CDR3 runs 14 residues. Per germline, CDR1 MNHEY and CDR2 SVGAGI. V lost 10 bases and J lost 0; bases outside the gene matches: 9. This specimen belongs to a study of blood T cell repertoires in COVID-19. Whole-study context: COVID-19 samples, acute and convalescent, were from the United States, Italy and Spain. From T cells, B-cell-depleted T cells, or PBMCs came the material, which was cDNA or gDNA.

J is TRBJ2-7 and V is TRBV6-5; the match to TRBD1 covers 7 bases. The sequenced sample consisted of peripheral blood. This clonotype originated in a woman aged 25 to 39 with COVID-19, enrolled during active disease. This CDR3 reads CATGSRDSSYEQYF. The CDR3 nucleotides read TGTGCCACCGGAAGTAGGGACAGCTCCTACGAGCAGTACTTC.